Below are 26 T cell receptor beta chains sequenced from a single sample in a study of glioma-infiltrating T cells. Using RNA template, CDR3s of TCR alpha and beta were amplified with iRepertoire arm-PCR. TCRdb re-analysed the multiplex PCR reads in MiXCR, keeping a single row per CDR3 protein. The sample consists of 150,000 to 200,000 distinct CDR3 sequences, 30% to 40% of them appearing once. The specimen sequenced was glioma tissue, nonneoplastic brain tissue, or PBMCs (not recorded which). Every receptor here comes from a human donor with low-grade glioma or glioblastoma, undergoing nonglioma brain surgery, or in good health (not recorded which).

This clonotype was recorded many times. The chain uses TRBV6-2 or TRBV6-3 and TRBJ2-7; 10 nucleotides line up with TRBD2. The CDR3 contains 16 residues. Germline V gene sequence: CDR1 MNHEY, CDR2 SVGEGT. With 4 bases clipped from V and 0 bases from J, the junction kept 6 bases outside the gene matches. The DNA of the CDR3 is TGTGCCAGCAGTTCGCCGGGGACTAGCGCCTCCTACGAGCAGTACTTC. This gives the protein CASSSPGTSASYEQYF.

In its sample, this clonotype was seen once. This chain links TRBV27 with TRBJ1-5; the D is unclear. Trimming pared 3 bases from V and 16 bases from J, leaving 22 bases between. Germline V CDR1 and CDR2: MNHEY, SMNVEV (reference sequence). This CDR3 region has 14 residues. The CDR3 loop reads CASSFGICNQPYHF. DNA for the CDR3: TGTGCCAGCAGTTTTGGGATCTGCAATCAGCCCTATCATTTT.

This clonotype was seen repeatedly, ten times or more. V usage is TRBV7-8 and J usage is TRBJ2-7, with TRBD1 identical over 8 bases. V trimming: 0 bases; J trimming: 2 bases; junction bases outside the gene matches: 3. The germline CDR1 and CDR2 sequences are SGHVS and FQNEAQ. CDR3 length: 15 residues. The CDR3 bases are TGTGCCAGCAGCTTAGCGGTGGACAGGGCCTACGAGCAGTACTTC. It is translated as CASSLAVDRAYEQYF.

This clonotype was counted ten times or more. The rearrangement joins TRBV20-1 to TRBJ2-7, with D perhaps matching TRBD2 (6 bases). The CDR3 is 15 residues long. V was cut by 3 bases and J by 0 bases, with 15 bases left in between. Germline values: CDR1 DFQATT, CDR2 SNEGSKA (reference sequence). CDR3: CSASSMGGISYEQYF. In DNA form, the CDR3 reads TGCAGTGCTAGTAGTATGGGGGGAATCTCCTACGAGCAGTACTTC.

Regarding this clonotype: One junction end disagrees with the germline gene, perhaps due to a read error. This sequence joins TRBV10-3 and TRBJ2-1; 8 bases match TRBD2. Germline V gene data show CDR1 as ENHRY and CDR2 as SYGVKD. This CDR3 spans 15 amino acids. The CDR3 loop reads CAVSESLAGLNEQFF. The CDR3 coding sequence is TGTGCCGTCAGTGAGTCCCTAGCGGGCCTGAATGAGCAGTTCTTC.

The DNA for the CDR3 is TGTGCCAGCCGTATGCGAAACAAAAACATTCAGTACTTC. Translation gives CASRMRNKNIQYF. The rearrangement joins TRBV6-5 to TRBJ2-4; no clear D. V lost 8 bases and J 3 bases, leaving 11 bases between the germline ends. Germline loops: CDR1 MNHEY, CDR2 SVGAGI. There are 13 residues in the CDR3.

This clonotype was detected a few times. CDR3 bases: TGTGCCAGTACACTCCAACAGGCCGCTGGGGCTGAAGCTTTCTTT. Protein sequence: CASTLQQAAGAEAFF. V gene TRBV12-3 or TRBV12-4 combines with J gene TRBJ1-1; TRBD1 is a possible D gene (5 bases). V shed 9 bases and J shed 6 bases, with 23 bases lying between them. The CDR3 has 15 amino acids.

In its sample, this clonotype was seen many times. This sequence joins TRBV4-3 and TRBJ1-1; TRBD1 agrees at 7 bases. V shed 0 bases and J 4 bases; nucleotides not matched to a gene: 17. This CDR3 contains 19 residues. Germline values: CDR1 LGHNA, CDR2 YSLEER. This CDR3 is CASSQEVIGRGSGSTEAFF. CDR3 in DNA: TGCGCCAGCAGCCAAGAGGTTATAGGCAGGGGGTCGGGAAGCACTGAAGCTTTCTTT.

J is TRBJ2-7 and V is TRBV19; D is possibly TRBD1 (6 bases). In germline, CDR1 is LNHDA, CDR2 SQIVND (reference sequence). The CDR3 spans 14 residues. V lost 5 bases and J 1 base, leaving 12 bases between the germline ends. DNA of the CDR3: TGTGCCAGTAGTGCAGGGGCGAGATCCTACGAGCAGTACTTC. Its protein is CASSAGARSYEQYF.

Ten or more counts support this clonotype. The chain carries TRBV11-2 and TRBJ1-2; the D is unclear. Per germline, CDR1 SGHAT and CDR2 FQNNGV. The CDR3 loop spans 13 amino acids. The V and J ends lost 5 bases and 7 bases respectively, with 14 bases between them. CDR3 region: CASSPDWGSGYTF. The DNA for the CDR3 is TGTGCCAGCAGCCCTGATTGGGGTTCTGGCTACACCTTC.

This clonotype came up many times. This chain links TRBV20-1 with TRBJ1-6; maybe TRBD1 (6 bases). CDR1 DFQATT and CDR2 SNEGSKA come from the germline V gene (reference sequence). V lost 2 bases and J lost 3, with 11 bases in between. This CDR3 spans 15 amino acids. DNA of the CDR3: TGCAGTGCTAGAAGCGTAGGGGGCTATAATTCACCCCTCCACTTT. Protein sequence: CSARSVGGYNSPLHF.

This clonotype was detected ten times or more. The chain employs TRBV6-5 and TRBJ2-2; TRBD1 or TRBD2 may be the D gene (6 bases each). V lost 2 bases, J lost 7 bases, and 14 bases lay in between. This CDR3 has 15 residues. The germline gives CDR1 MNHEY, CDR2 SVGAGI. This CDR3 reads CASSYGGYRVGELFF. The CDR3 DNA sequence: TGTGCCAGCAGTTACGGGGGGTACAGGGTCGGGGAGCTGTTTTTT.

This clonotype was observed many times. J is TRBJ1-2 and V is TRBV2, with a tentative D call TRBD1 (6 bases). Trimming stripped 3 bases from V and 4 bases from J, with 6 bases between. The V gene's germline CDR1 is SNHLY and CDR2 FYNNEI. The CDR3 extends over 12 amino acids. The DNA for the CDR3 is TGTGCCAGCAGTGAGGGGGCCTATGGCTACACCTTC. Its translation is CASSEGAYGYTF.

As for this clonotype: The junction shows a germline mismatch at one end, possibly a read error. V and J are TRBV20-1 and TRBJ2-3, with a weak D call TRBD2 (5 bases). Germline CDR1 reads DFQATT; CDR2 reads SNEGSKA (reference sequence). This CDR3 has 13 residues. CDR3 sequence (DNA): TGCAGTGCTGAGGTCTCTAGCCCAGATCCGCAGTCTTTT. Translated: CSAEVSSPDPQSF.

This clonotype was recorded many times. The chain has TRBV19 and TRBJ2-7; D unresolved. CDR1 and CDR2 from the germline V gene are LNHDA and SQIVND (reference sequence). The V gene lost 3 bases and the J gene lost 3 bases, with 6 bases spanning the gap. This CDR3 contains 12 residues. CDR3 protein: CASSIWGYEQYF. Written as DNA, the CDR3 is TGTGCCAGTAGTATTTGGGGCTACGAGCAGTACTTC.

The sample holds a few counts of this clonotype. This chain connects TRBV19 to TRBJ2-1, with 7 bases fitting TRBD2. J gave up 10 bases and V 1 base, and 7 bases lay outside the gene matches. This CDR3 is 14 amino acids long. In germline, CDR1 is LNHDA, CDR2 SQIVND (reference sequence). The CDR3 protein is CASSIGTRPPEQFF. The CDR3 DNA follows: TGTGCCAGTAGTATAGGGACTAGGCCTCCAGAGCAGTTCTTC.

This clonotype was seen only once. In this CDR3 the conserved last residue, phenylalanine or tryptophan, is missing, so a read error is likely. V and J are TRBV3-1 and TRBJ2-3, with 9 bases aligning to TRBD2. Trimming removed 0 bases from V and 6 bases from J; junction bases left unmatched: 7. The germline gives CDR1 LGHDT, CDR2 YNNKEL (reference sequence). The CDR3 totals 16 residues. This CDR3 is CASSQDWAGGQDTQYL. Written as DNA, the CDR3 is TGTGCCAGCAGCCAAGATTGGGCGGGAGGGCAGGATACGCAGTATTTA.

The chain joins TRBV30 to TRBJ2-1; TRBD2 aligns across 7 bases. The V segment lost 4 bases and the J segment 7 bases; nucleotides outside the gene matches: 10. Germline-derived CDR1 and CDR2 are GTSNPN and SVGIG (reference sequence). The CDR3 contains 14 residues. Here the CDR3 reads CAWTRPWGGNEQFF. The CDR3 nucleotides read TGTGCCTGGACCCGCCCCTGGGGGGGGAATGAGCAGTTCTTC.

This clonotype was detected ten times or more. J is TRBJ2-1 and V is TRBV6-1, with 16 bases aligning to TRBD2. V was pared by 5 bases and J by 8 bases, with 6 bases of the junction left unmatched. Germline assignment: CDR1 MNHNS and CDR2 SASEGT. The CDR3 runs 16 residues. CDR3 in DNA: TGTGCCAGCAGTACGGGACTAGCGGGAGGGTGGGATGAGCAGTTCTTC. Encoded protein: CASSTGLAGGWDEQFF.

This clonotype appeared many times. The V and J genes are TRBV4-1 and TRBJ2-1; no reliable D call. Germline-derived CDR1 and CDR2 are MGHRA and YSYEKL. V dropped 1 base and J dropped 6 bases, with 19 bases sitting between them. This CDR3 contains 17 residues. CDR3 DNA sequence: TGCGCCAGCAGCCAAGTACTGGCCGGAATTAGGAGCAATGAGCAGTTCTTC. Translation gives CASSQVLAGIRSNEQFF.

This chain joins TRBV5-5 and TRBJ2-1; D may be TRBD1 (5 bases). The CDR3 contains 13 residues. V gave up 3 bases and J gave up 12 bases, with 16 bases separating them. Looked up from germline, CDR1 is SGHKS and CDR2 is YYEKEE (reference sequence). The CDR3 protein is CASSWQGSTVQFF. In nucleotides, the CDR3 is TGTGCCAGCAGCTGGCAGGGTTCTACAGTGCAGTTCTTC.

This clonotype has ten or more counts. This chain connects TRBV20-1 to TRBJ2-5, with D perhaps matching TRBD1 (5 bases). With 0 bases removed from V and 2 bases from J, the gap between germline ends came to 13 bases. The CDR3 extends over 15 amino acids. Germline CDR1 and CDR2: DFQATT and SNEGSKA (reference sequence). CDR3 coding DNA: TGCAGTGCTAGAGATGGGGCAGGCCAACAAGAGACCCAGTACTTC. Translating it yields CSARDGAGQQETQYF.

For this clonotype: A much bigger clone sits one base away, suggesting this may be a read error. The genes are TRBV7-9 and TRBJ1-4, with TRBD1 as a possible D gene (6 bases). The CDR3 consists of 16 residues. The germline CDR1 and CDR2 sequences are SEHNR and FQNEAQ (reference sequence). The CDR3 loop is CASSLALGQSNEKLLF. CDR3 in DNA: TGTGCCAGCAGCTTAGCGCTCGGACAGTCTAATGAAAAACTGCTTTTT.

This clonotype was found many times. The chain recombines TRBV6-2 or TRBV6-3 with TRBJ2-5, with 8 bases that match TRBD1. From germline, CDR1 is MNHEY and CDR2 SVGEGT. The trim removed 5 bases at V and 4 bases at J, leaving 3 bases unmatched. CDR3 length: 13 residues. The CDR3 here is CASSLDRGETQYF. For the CDR3, the DNA is TGTGCCAGCAGTCTTGACAGGGGAGAGACCCAGTACTTC.

About this clonotype itself: This sequence may be a read error, since a much larger clone differs from it by one base. The genes are TRBV7-9 and TRBJ2-7, with 9 nucleotides matching TRBD2. This CDR3 spans 14 amino acids. Germline CDR1 reads SEHNR; CDR2 reads FQNEAQ (reference sequence). V was pared by 6 bases and J by 6 bases, with 9 bases of the junction left unmatched. The CDR3 bases are TGTGCCAGCAGATTAATAGCGGGAGAGACCGAGCAGTACTTC. This codes for CASRLIAGETEQYF.

This clonotype appeared a single time. V usage is TRBV27 and J usage is TRBJ2-1; D may be TRBD1 (6 bases). Germline V gene sequence: CDR1 MNHEY, CDR2 SMNVEV (reference sequence). The CDR3 is 14 residues long. CDR3 loop: CESSWAGANNEQFF. The CDR3 nucleotides read TGTGAAAGCAGTTGGGCAGGGGCCAACAATGAGCAGTTCTTC.